The 23 T cell receptor beta chains below were found in one sample sequenced in a study of beta chain features in type 1 diabetes. Every bit of the isolated RNA underwent reverse transcription, so sequencing read expressed TCRB transcripts. Some clones are missing from TCRdb's copy, which holds only in-frame ones; the method was immunoSEQ multiplex PCR. The table records some 900,000 clones, about a sixth of them present only once. Sequences were obtained from naive CD4+ T cells from blood. All receptors come from a young woman in good health.

Ten or more counts support this clone. The chain recombines TRBV7-9 with TRBJ1-1; unclear D gene. Trimming took off 6 bases at V and 9 bases at J, with 14 bases between the two ends. CDR1 SEHNR and CDR2 FQNEAQ come from the germline V gene (reference sequence). This CDR3 has 12 amino acids. The CDR3 spells CASSDLGEKAFF. The CDR3 DNA reads as TGTGCCAGCAGTGATCTGGGAGAAAAAGCTTTCTTT.

The chain employs TRBV28 and TRBJ2-7; D is unresolved. In germline, CDR1 is MDHEN, CDR2 SYDVKM. The CDR3 sequence is 12 residues long. The germline V and J ends were trimmed by 8 bases and 3 bases, with 11 bases remaining between them. Here the CDR3 DNA reads TGTGCCAGCGGTGCTTTGTACTACGAGCAGTACTTC. It codes for CASGALYYEQYF. Drawing the rest from reference TRBV28 and TRBJ2-7, the complete variable domain is DVKVTQSSRYLVKRTGEKVFLECVQDMDHENMFWYRQDPGLGLRLIYFSYDVKMKEKGDIPEGYSVSREKKERFSLILESASTNQTSMYLCASGALYYEQYFGPGTRLTVT.

This clone was seen only a few times. This chain links TRBV6-5 with TRBJ2-5; tentative D call: TRBD2 (6 bases). V was cut by 5 bases and J by 2 bases, with 12 bases left in between. Germline CDR1 is MNHEY and CDR2 is SVGAGI. The CDR3 has 14 residues. The CDR3 nucleotides are TGTGCCAGCAGTAGAAGGGACTTACAAGAGACCCAGTACTTC. Translated: CASSRRDLQETQYF.

The chain couples TRBV15 to TRBJ1-2, with unresolved D. CDR1 and CDR2 (germline): LNHNV, YYDKDF (reference sequence). The CDR3 is 15 amino acids. V lost 0 bases and J lost 4, with 12 bases in between. The CDR3 DNA reads as TGTGCCACCAGCAGAGATGTAGGCCGGAGCTATGGCTACACCTTC. Encoded protein: CATSRDVGRSYGYTF.

The chain combines TRBV6-5 with TRBJ2-2, with D possibly TRBD2 on 5 matching bases. V dropped 0 bases and J dropped 3 bases, with 11 bases sitting between them. CDR1 and CDR2 (germline): MNHEY, SVGAGI. The CDR3 has 16 amino acids. CDR3 in amino acids: CASSYSVTRDTGELFF. DNA for the CDR3: TGTGCCAGCAGTTACTCGGTCACTAGAGACACCGGGGAGCTGTTTTTT.

The chain employs TRBV7-9 and TRBJ2-3; perhaps TRBD2 as D (6 bases). Trimming removed 4 bases from V and 4 bases from J, with 15 bases in between. Germline-derived CDR1 and CDR2 are SEHNR and FQNEAQ (reference sequence). The CDR3 extends over 15 amino acids. The CDR3 region is CASSYGTLRSDTQYF. The CDR3 DNA follows: TGTGCCAGCAGCTACGGGACTCTGAGGTCAGATACGCAGTATTTT.

This chain uses TRBV18 with TRBJ1-2, with 9 bases fitting TRBD1. This CDR3 is 14 amino acids long. Germline V gene sequence: CDR1 KGHSH, CDR2 LQKENI. V shed 3 bases and J 4 bases; nucleotides not matched to a gene: 3. CDR3 sequence: CASSPGQGFYGYTF. CDR3 sequence (DNA): TGTGCCAGCTCACCGGGACAGGGCTTCTATGGCTACACCTTC.

Here the CDR3 DNA reads TGTGCCAGCAGCCCGAGGAGGGGGAACTCCATGAACACTGAAGCTTTCTTT. Translated: CASSPRRGNSMNTEAFF. V and J are TRBV7-8 and TRBJ1-1, with D possibly being TRBD1 (6 bases). Trimming took off 5 bases at V and 0 bases at J, with 19 bases between the two ends. This CDR3 is built from 17 residues. Germline assignment: CDR1 SGHVS and CDR2 FQNEAQ.

This chain joins TRBV6-6 and TRBJ2-5; 9 bases fit TRBD1. The CDR3 contains 15 residues. Germline lookup yields CDR1 MNHNY and CDR2 SVGAGI (reference sequence). V was pared by 2 bases and J by 4 bases, with 5 bases of the junction left unmatched. DNA for the CDR3: TGTGCCAGCAGTTACCAGTCGGGACAGGGAGAGACCCAGTACTTC. Residues: CASSYQSGQGETQYF.

V usage is TRBV5-1 and J usage is TRBJ2-3; 10 bases match TRBD1. Germline V gene lookup returns CDR1 SGHRS and CDR2 YFSETQ. The CDR3 runs to 15 residues. V trimming: 4 bases; J trimming: 1 base; junction bases outside the gene matches: 3. The CDR3 region has the DNA TGCGCCAGCAGCACCGGGACAGGGGGCACAGATACGCAGTATTTT. It yields the protein CASSTGTGGTDTQYF. Full variable domain (outside the CDR3, taken from reference TRBV5-1 and TRBJ2-3): KAGVTQTPRYLIKTRGQQVTLSCSPISGHRSVSWYQQTPGQGLQFLFEYFSETQRNKGNFPGRFSGRQFSNSRSEMNVSTLELGDSALYLCASSTGTGGTDTQYFGPGTRLTVL.

This chain connects TRBV28 to TRBJ2-7, with no clear D. CDR3 length: 13 residues. V lost 5 bases, J lost 1 base, and 9 bases lay in between. Per germline, CDR1 MDHEN and CDR2 SYDVKM. The CDR3 is CASSRGESYEQYF. DNA of the CDR3: TGTGCCAGCAGTCGTGGCGAATCCTACGAGCAGTACTTC.

Only a few counts were recorded for this clone. V is TRBV9 and J is TRBJ2-3; TRBD2 agrees at 7 bases. Germline loops: CDR1 SGDLS, CDR2 YYNGEE. This CDR3 region has 18 residues. V lost 0 bases and J lost 0; bases outside the gene matches: 10. CDR3 region: CASSVAPSSGTSTDTQYF. CDR3 DNA: TGTGCCAGCAGCGTAGCCCCTTCTAGCGGAACTAGCACAGATACGCAGTATTTT. The variable domain in full, with the rest retrieved from reference TRBV9 and TRBJ2-3, is DSGVTQTPKHLITATGQRVTLRCSPRSGDLSVYWYQQSLDQGLQFLIQYYNGEERAKGNILERFSAQQFPDLHSELNLSSLELGDSALYFCASSVAPSSGTSTDTQYFGPGTRLTVL.

In this sample, this clone turned up a few times. The chain is built from TRBV5-4 and TRBJ2-3; 8 bases line up with TRBD2. J was trimmed by 1 base and V by 0 bases; bases with no gene match: 4. In germline, CDR1 is SGHNT, CDR2 YYREEE (reference sequence). This CDR3 has 16 amino acids. The CDR3 is CASSLAMTSGTDTQYF. The CDR3, as DNA: TGTGCCAGCAGCTTGGCCATGACTAGCGGCACAGATACGCAGTATTTT.

This clone was observed a few times. V gene TRBV6-5 combines with J gene TRBJ1-2; 7 nucleotides line up with TRBD1. The CDR3 contains 13 residues. CDR1 is MNHEY, CDR2 SVGAGI, per germline. V trimming: 5 bases; J trimming: 3 bases; junction bases outside the gene matches: 3. The CDR3 DNA sequence: TGTGCCAGCAGTGTTCAGGGGGACTATGGCTACACCTTC. It translates to CASSVQGDYGYTF.

The genes are TRBV7-2 and TRBJ2-1, with D unclear. Germline CDR1 SGHTA, CDR2 FQGNSA. The CDR3 totals 15 residues. The ends were cut back, 5 bases at V and 7 bases at J, with 18 bases in the middle. The CDR3 coding sequence is TGTGCCAGCAGCCGATACAGCCCGCAGGAAAATGAGCAGTTCTTC. Residues: CASSRYSPQENEQFF.

About this clone: Other DNA sequences in the sample encode the same CDR3. The gene calls are TRBV7-3 and TRBJ2-2; no reliable D call. V was trimmed by 2 bases and J by 4 bases, leaving 5 bases between them. In germline, CDR1 is SGHTA, CDR2 FQGTGA. This CDR3 is 13 amino acids long. CDR3 in DNA: TGTGCCAGCAGCTTACGGAGCACCGGGGAGCTGTTTTTT. Translated: CASSLRSTGELFF.

This clone was seen a handful of times. The V and J genes are TRBV29-1 and TRBJ2-1; 7 bases map to TRBD2. Germline loops: CDR1 SQVTM, CDR2 ANQGSEA. Unmatched junction bases numbered 9, after V lost 3 bases and J lost 7 bases. The CDR3 loop spans 14 amino acids. In nucleotides, the CDR3 is TGCAGCGTTGACCTCGCGGGAGTGTGGAATGAGCAGTTCTTC. Amino acid sequence: CSVDLAGVWNEQFF.

This clone was found a few times. The genes are TRBV7-6 and TRBJ2-3, with TRBD2 identical over 8 bases. Germline values: CDR1 SGHVS, CDR2 FNYEAQ. The CDR3 totals 17 residues. The V segment lost 2 bases and the J segment 3 bases; nucleotides outside the gene matches: 10. The CDR3 DNA follows: TGTGCCAGCAGCTTACACGGGAGGGCCGATACAACAGATACGCAGTATTTT. Protein: CASSLHGRADTTDTQYF. Combining the CDR3 with reference TRBV7-6 and TRBJ2-3 gives the whole variable domain GAGVSQSPRYKVTKRGQDVALRCDPISGHVSLYWYRQALGQGPEFLTYFNYEAQQDKSGLPNDRFSAERPEGSISTLTIQRTEQRDSAMYRCASSLHGRADTTDTQYFGPGTRLTVL.

This sequence joins TRBV7-2 and TRBJ2-1, with 7 nucleotides matching TRBD2. Looked up from germline, CDR1 is SGHTA and CDR2 is FQGNSA. Germline trimming cut 1 base from V and 0 bases from J; bases unmatched to any gene: 9. The length of the CDR3 is 18 residues. CDR3 sequence reads: CASSLGELALSSYNEQFF. CDR3 nucleotide sequence: TGTGCCAGCAGCTTAGGGGAACTAGCGCTTAGCTCCTACAATGAGCAGTTCTTC.

The chain uses TRBV7-2 and TRBJ2-3; D may be TRBD1 or TRBD2 (5 bases each). Trimming removed 3 bases at V and 0 bases at J, with 7 bases between. The CDR3 is 14 amino acids. Germline V gene data show CDR1 as SGHTA and CDR2 as FQGNSA. CDR3 protein: CASSFWDSTDTQYF. CDR3 nucleotides: TGTGCCAGCAGCTTCTGGGACAGCACAGATACGCAGTATTTT.

This clone was picked up one time. The V gene is TRBV5-1, the J gene TRBJ1-2; 7 bases match TRBD1. Germline CDR1 reads SGHRS; CDR2 reads YFSETQ. The CDR3 runs 13 residues. J was trimmed by 8 bases and V by 1 base; bases with no gene match: 5. The CDR3 coding sequence is TGCGCCAGCAGCTTGACAGGGGTGGTGGGCTACACCTTC. This sequence encodes CASSLTGVVGYTF. The full variable domain, with the rest looked up from reference TRBV5-1 and TRBJ1-2, is KAGVTQTPRYLIKTRGQQVTLSCSPISGHRSVSWYQQTPGQGLQFLFEYFSETQRNKGNFPGRFSGRQFSNSRSEMNVSTLELGDSALYLCASSLTGVVGYTFGSGTRLTVV.

V and J are TRBV2 and TRBJ2-7, with 10 bases aligning to TRBD2. Per germline, CDR1 SNHLY and CDR2 FYNNEI. The V segment lost 6 bases and the J segment 4 bases; nucleotides outside the gene matches: 12. The length of the CDR3 is 16 residues. The CDR3 is CASSRLAGHEDYEQYF. The CDR3, as DNA: TGTGCCAGCAGCCGACTAGCGGGTCACGAGGATTACGAGCAGTACTTC.

V gene TRBV11-1 combines with J gene TRBJ2-5; D assignment may be TRBD1 or TRBD2 (5 bases each). Germline V gives CDR1 SGHAT, CDR2 FQDESV (reference sequence). The CDR3 totals 14 residues. The V and J ends lost 5 bases and 5 bases respectively, with 15 bases between them. Here the CDR3 reads CASSPRDRGETQYF. CDR3 sequence (DNA): TGTGCCAGCAGCCCCCGGGACCGGGGCGAGACCCAGTACTTC.